Each of the 27 T cell receptor beta chains below was sequenced from the same sample in a study of OX40 agonist ivuxolimab in advanced cancers. Library construction relied on the immunoSEQ multiplex PCR assay. What TCRdb holds here is the immuneACCESS table cut down to in-frame rearrangements. Part of the clones is not present; checked against another copy, under half of the missing clones reflect an unresolved V gene, and the others are unexplained. The sample has nearly 50,000 clones on record, about 88% of them singletons. 0.5% to 0.65% of the sample is taken by the ten largest. Specimen: CD4+ or CD8+ T cells sorted from blood, collected in a trial of the OX40 agonist ivuxolimab. Receptors were obtained from an adult with an advanced solid tumor such as melanoma, head and neck, liver or kidney cancer.

The chain is built from TRBV13 and TRBJ1-1, with 7 bases that match TRBD1. After removal of 5 bases from V and 6 bases from J, the junction contained 12 bases not matched to a gene. This CDR3 comprises 15 residues. Germline V lookup: CDR1 PRHDT, CDR2 FYEKMQ (reference sequence). CDR3 sequence (DNA): TGTGCCAGCAGCCCTAGCGGAAACAGGGGCGCTGAAGCTTTCTTT. Translated: CASSPSGNRGAEAFF.

This chain connects TRBV11-3 to TRBJ1-1, with D unresolved. The CDR3 runs to 13 residues. With 0 bases removed from V and 5 bases from J, the gap between germline ends came to 7 bases. Germline lookup yields CDR1 SGHNT and CDR2 YENEEA. The CDR3 DNA follows: TGTGCCAGCAGCTTAGAGGTAGGAACTGAAGCTTTCTTT. This encodes CASSLEVGTEAFF.

The chain carries TRBV29-1 and TRBJ2-5; a weak D match, TRBD2 (6 bases). CDR3 size: 12 residues. V lost 5 bases to trimming and J lost 4 bases, with 11 bases between them. Germline V CDR1 and CDR2: SQVTM, ANQGSEA. CDR3 in amino acids: CSVNRGSETQYF. The CDR3 region has the DNA TGCAGCGTTAATCGGGGGTCAGAGACCCAGTACTTC. Combining the CDR3 with reference TRBV29-1 and TRBJ2-5 gives the whole variable domain SAVISQKPSRDICQRGTSLTIQCQVDSQVTMMFWYRQQPGQSLTLIATANQGSEATYESGFVIDKFPISRPNLTFSTLTVSNMSPEDSSIYLCSVNRGSETQYFGPGTRLLVL.

This chain uses TRBV7-6 with TRBJ2-7, with 7 bases identical to TRBD2. With V trimmed by 3 bases and J by 6 bases, 11 bases remained unmatched. The germline V gene encodes CDR1 SGHVS and CDR2 FNYEAQ. This CDR3 has 15 amino acids. The CDR3 protein is CASSLEAGRVREQYF. The DNA for the CDR3 is TGTGCCAGCAGCTTGGAGGCGGGGAGGGTCCGCGAGCAGTACTTC.

The J gene is TRBJ2-5, the V gene TRBV7-9, with D possibly matching TRBD1 (6 bases). CDR3 length: 14 residues. V lost 5 bases and J lost 5, with 15 bases in between. Germline V gives CDR1 SEHNR, CDR2 FQNEAQ (reference sequence). CDR3 nucleotide sequence: TGTGCCAGCAGCCGGCTACAGGGCCAGGAGACCCAGTACTTC. This translates into CASSRLQGQETQYF. The entire variable domain, with the rest obtained from reference TRBV7-9 and TRBJ2-5, is as follows: DTGVSQNPRHKITKRGQNVTFRCDPISEHNRLYWYRQTLGQGPEFLTYFQNEAQLEKSRLLSDRFSAERPKGSFSTLEIQRTEQGDSAMYLCASSRLQGQETQYFGPGTRLLVL.

The chain is built from TRBV10-3 and TRBJ2-1; the match to TRBD2 covers 10 bases. This CDR3 comprises 15 residues. Germline loops: CDR1 ENHRY, CDR2 SYGVKD. With 0 bases clipped from V and 9 bases from J, the junction kept 5 bases outside the gene matches. The CDR3 DNA sequence: TGTGCCATCAGTGAGTCAAGCGGGAGGGCTAGTGAGCAGTTCTTC. Translating gives CAISESSGRASEQFF.

This rearrangement joins TRBV30 to TRBJ1-2, with D perhaps TRBD1 (6 bases). There are 11 residues in the CDR3. The V end was cut by 2 bases, the J end by 7 bases, with 8 bases between. The V gene's germline CDR1 is GTSNPN and CDR2 SVGIG (reference sequence). The DNA of the CDR3 is TGTGCCTGGAGTTCCAGGGGTGGCTACACCTTC. It codes for CAWSSRGGYTF.

V and J are TRBV5-6 and TRBJ2-5; the D is unclear. Germline V gene lookup returns CDR1 SGHDT and CDR2 YYEEEE. V was clipped by 0 bases and J by 1 base, with 7 bases between them. The CDR3 length is 14 residues. In nucleotides, the CDR3 is TGTGCCAGCAGCTTGGTGTTAGGCCAAGAGACCCAGTACTTC. As protein: CASSLVLGQETQYF. Complete variable domain (other parts from reference TRBV5-6 and TRBJ2-5): DAGVTQSPTHLIKTRGQQVTLRCSPKSGHDTVSWYQQALGQGPQFIFQYYEEEERQRGNFPDRFSGHQFPNYSSELNVNALLLGDSALYLCASSLVLGQETQYFGPGTRLLVL.

This clone has just a few counts. The chain couples TRBV5-4 to TRBJ2-5, with TRBD2 matching 7 bases. V gave up 1 base and J gave up 3 bases; unmatched junction bases: 3. Per the germline V gene, CDR1 is SGHNT and CDR2 is YYREEE (reference sequence). The CDR3 has 14 residues. CDR3 bases: TGTGCCAGCAGCTTGATGCTAGCGGAAGAGACCCAGTACTTC. Translation: CASSLMLAEETQYF.

This chain uses TRBV9 with TRBJ1-2; unclear D gene. The CDR3 runs to 14 residues. Germline lookup yields CDR1 SGDLS and CDR2 YYNGEE. Trimming removed 3 bases at V and 6 bases at J, with 15 bases between. CDR3 nucleotide sequence: TGTGCCAGCAGCGGAGCGATGTGGGCAGATGGCTACACCTTC. This sequence encodes CASSGAMWADGYTF.

This chain links TRBV11-3 with TRBJ1-1; maybe TRBD1 (5 bases). The CDR3 spans 14 residues. Trimming left V 3 bases short and J 6 bases short, with 14 bases between. The germline V gene has CDR1 SGHNT and CDR2 YENEEA. The CDR3: CASSLGPYRPEAFF. DNA of the CDR3: TGTGCCAGCAGCTTGGGACCGTACCGCCCTGAAGCTTTCTTT. Full variable domain (remainder filled in from reference TRBV11-3 and TRBJ1-1): EAGVVQSPRYKIIEKKQPVAFWCNPISGHNTLYWYLQNLGQGPELLIRYENEEAVDDSQLPKDRFSAERLKGVDSTLKIQPAELGDSAVYLCASSLGPYRPEAFFGQGTRLTVV.

The chain carries TRBV30 and TRBJ2-1, with D possibly TRBD2 on 5 matching bases. Germline CDR1 is GTSNPN and CDR2 is SVGIG (reference sequence). The V gene lost 7 bases and the J gene lost 3 bases, with 10 bases spanning the gap. The CDR3 loop spans 12 amino acids. The CDR3 DNA sequence: TGTGCCTCGACTATCCTCTACAATGAGCAGTTCTTC. It is translated as CASTILYNEQFF.

The chain joins TRBV6-5 to TRBJ2-2, with 11 bases identical to TRBD1. The CDR3 length is 16 residues. The J segment lost 6 bases and the V segment lost 4 bases, leaving 7 bases of the junction unmatched. CDR1 and CDR2 (germline): MNHEY, SVGAGI. The CDR3 loop reads CASSSWTGGVPGELFF. The CDR3 DNA reads as TGTGCCAGCAGTTCTTGGACAGGGGGCGTCCCCGGGGAGCTGTTTTTT.

The V call is TRBV19, the J call TRBJ1-5; D unresolved. Germline CDR1 and CDR2: LNHDA and SQIVND (reference sequence). The ends were cut back, 5 bases at V and 4 bases at J, with 6 bases in the middle. CDR3 length equals 12 residues. In DNA form, the CDR3 reads TGTGCCAGTAGTCCTAATAATCAGCCCCAGCATTTT. Residues: CASSPNNQPQHF.

V gene TRBV28 combines with J gene TRBJ2-5, with D perhaps TRBD1 (8 bases). The CDR3 has 14 residues. V shed 4 bases and J shed 4 bases, with 13 bases lying between them. Germline values: CDR1 MDHEN, CDR2 SYDVKM. The CDR3 is CASSYTGGGETQYF. In nucleotides, the CDR3 is TGTGCCAGCAGTTATACAGGGGGGGGAGAGACCCAGTACTTC.

This chain joins TRBV11-3 and TRBJ1-1, with 7 nucleotides matching TRBD1. The V gene end was trimmed by 6 bases and the J gene end by 1 base; junction bases not matched to a gene: 5. The CDR3 extends over 14 amino acids. Per the germline V gene, CDR1 is SGHNT and CDR2 is YENEEA. The DNA of the CDR3 is TGTGCCAGCAGGTACTCAGGGGGGAACACTGAAGCTTTCTTT. Its protein is CASRYSGGNTEAFF.

This sequence joins TRBV5-1 and TRBJ1-1; unclear D gene. CDR3 length equals 14 residues. Looked up from germline, CDR1 is SGHRS and CDR2 is YFSETQ. V was trimmed by 3 bases and J by 1 base, leaving 10 bases between them. Here the CDR3 DNA reads TGCGCCAGCAGCTCAGGTGTTGGGAACACTGAAGCTTTCTTT. Translating it yields CASSSGVGNTEAFF. The variable domain in full, with the rest retrieved from reference TRBV5-1 and TRBJ1-1, is KAGVTQTPRYLIKTRGQQVTLSCSPISGHRSVSWYQQTPGQGLQFLFEYFSETQRNKGNFPGRFSGRQFSNSRSEMNVSTLELGDSALYLCASSSGVGNTEAFFGQGTRLTVV.

The chain combines TRBV19 with TRBJ2-5; D uncertain. V lost 1 base and J 4 bases, leaving 13 bases between the germline ends. The CDR3 spans 15 residues. CDR1 LNHDA and CDR2 SQIVND come from the germline V gene (reference sequence). The chain's CDR3 is CASSIVAGSGETQYF. The CDR3 region has the DNA TGTGCCAGTAGTATAGTTGCCGGCTCGGGAGAGACCCAGTACTTC.

The chain is built from TRBV6-1 and TRBJ2-7; D gene uncertain. This CDR3 is 11 amino acids long. CDR1 and CDR2 from the germline V gene are MNHNS and SASEGT. The V end was cut by 4 bases, the J end by 6 bases, with 7 bases between. The DNA for the CDR3 is TGTGCCAGCAGTGGGCTCGGCGAGCAGTACTTC. Protein sequence: CASSGLGEQYF.

The V gene is TRBV7-3, the J gene TRBJ2-2; possibly TRBD2 for D (6 bases). V gave up 1 base and J gave up 2 bases, with 14 bases separating them. The germline V gene encodes CDR1 SGHTA and CDR2 FQGTGA. The CDR3 is 17 residues long. The CDR3 sequence is CASSLRPGLENTGELFF. The CDR3 DNA follows: TGTGCCAGCAGCTTAAGGCCGGGACTGGAAAACACCGGGGAGCTGTTTTTT. Drawing the rest from reference TRBV7-3 and TRBJ2-2, the complete variable domain is GAGVSQTPSNKVTEKGKYVELRCDPISGHTALYWYRQSLGQGPEFLIYFQGTGAADDSGLPNDRFFAVRPEGSVSTLKIQRTERGDSAVYLCASSLRPGLENTGELFFGEGSRLTVL.

The chain combines TRBV11-2 with TRBJ2-1; D is possibly TRBD2 (5 bases). Trimming pared 2 bases from V and 9 bases from J, leaving 17 bases between. This CDR3 region has 15 residues. From germline, CDR1 is SGHAT and CDR2 FQNNGV. DNA for the CDR3: TGTGCCAGCAGCTTAACCCTTGGACGGGCGGGTGAGCAGTTCTTC. It specifies CASSLTLGRAGEQFF.

The rearrangement joins TRBV19 to TRBJ2-7; TRBD1 matches at 7 bases. Germline CDR1 and CDR2: LNHDA and SQIVND (reference sequence). V lost 6 bases and J lost 5; bases outside the gene matches: 7. The CDR3 extends over 13 amino acids. The CDR3 here is CASSRVGGHEQYF. The CDR3 nucleotides are TGTGCCAGTAGCCGGGTAGGGGGCCACGAGCAGTACTTC. The full variable domain, its missing parts supplied by reference TRBV19 and TRBJ2-7, is DGGITQSPKYLFRKEGQNVTLSCEQNLNHDAMYWYRQDPGQGLRLIYYSQIVNDFQKGDIAEGYSVSREKKESFPLTVTSAQKNPTAFYLCASSRVGGHEQYFGPGTRLTVT.

The rearrangement links TRBV5-1 to TRBJ1-1; D is unclear. The CDR3 totals 13 residues. Germline CDR1 and CDR2: SGHRS and YFSETQ. Trimming removed 4 bases from V and 0 bases from J, with 7 bases in between. The CDR3 protein is CASSLTVNTEAFF. CDR3 in DNA: TGCGCCAGCAGCCTTACAGTGAACACTGAAGCTTTCTTT.

This chain uses TRBV5-1 with TRBJ2-7; TRBD2 agrees at 7 bases. In germline, CDR1 is SGHRS, CDR2 YFSETQ. V gave up 3 bases and J gave up 2 bases; unmatched junction bases: 8. The CDR3 contains 15 residues. The CDR3 is CASSSLAGSAYEQYF. CDR3 DNA sequence: TGCGCCAGCAGCTCATTAGCGGGCTCTGCCTACGAGCAGTACTTC.

This clone is a singleton in its sample. The chain links TRBV2 to TRBJ2-5, with 12 bases identical to TRBD2. Germline values: CDR1 SNHLY, CDR2 FYNNEI. V lost 4 bases, J lost 5 bases, and 5 bases stayed unmatched. This CDR3 spans 15 amino acids. CDR3 sequence (DNA): TGTGCCAGCAGTGCCAGACTAGCGGGAGAGGAGACCCAGTACTTC. Amino acid sequence: CASSARLAGEETQYF.

This clone is a singleton in its sample. The chain recombines TRBV6-5 with TRBJ2-1; possibly TRBD1 for D (7 bases). V lost 10 bases to trimming and J lost 7 bases, with 20 bases between them. Germline lookup yields CDR1 MNHEY and CDR2 SVGAGI. The CDR3 has 14 residues. The CDR3 DNA follows: TGTGCCACCCAGGGGGGAGTTTCGAGGAATGAGCAGTTCTTC. Its protein product is CATQGGVSRNEQFF.

In this sample, this clone turned up once. The rearrangement links TRBV28 to TRBJ2-5; D unresolved. The V gene lost 6 bases and the J gene lost 5 bases, with 16 bases spanning the gap. CDR3 length: 14 residues. Germline-derived CDR1 and CDR2 are MDHEN and SYDVKM. The CDR3 bases are TGTGCCAGCAGCCTTGATTTTCTGGTGGAGACCCAGTACTTC. Translating it yields CASSLDFLVETQYF. The variable domain in full, completed from reference TRBV28 and TRBJ2-5, reads DVKVTQSSRYLVKRTGEKVFLECVQDMDHENMFWYRQDPGLGLRLIYFSYDVKMKEKGDIPEGYSVSREKKERFSLILESASTNQTSMYLCASSLDFLVETQYFGPGTRLLVL.